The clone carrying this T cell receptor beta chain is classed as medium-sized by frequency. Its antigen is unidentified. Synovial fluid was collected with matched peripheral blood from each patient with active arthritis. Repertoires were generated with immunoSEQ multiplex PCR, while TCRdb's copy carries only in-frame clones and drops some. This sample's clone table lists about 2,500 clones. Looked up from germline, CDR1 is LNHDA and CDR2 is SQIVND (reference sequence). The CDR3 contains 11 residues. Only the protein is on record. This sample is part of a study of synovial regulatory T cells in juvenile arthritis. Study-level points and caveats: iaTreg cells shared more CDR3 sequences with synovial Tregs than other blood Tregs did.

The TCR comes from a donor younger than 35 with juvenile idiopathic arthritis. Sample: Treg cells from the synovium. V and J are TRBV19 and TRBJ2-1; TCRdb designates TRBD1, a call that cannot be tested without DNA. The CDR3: CASIQYNEQFF.